These 7 T cell receptor beta chains originate from one sample sequenced in a study of human T cells and chemical hapten exposure. TCRdb re-called the RACE reads with MiXCR, one entry per CDR3 protein. The sample consists of 95,000 to 150,000 distinct CDR3 sequences, around 11% of them appearing once. As to time point: patch test 3, about 24 weeks after DPC sensitization. Treatment of the sample: therapeutic diphenylcyclopropenone sensitization with weekly scalp DPC. Sample: whole blood, taken in connection with sensitization to the hapten diphenylcyclopropenone (DPC). All receptors come from a woman between 50 and 59 years old with alopecia areata. Some clones in this sample may be carry-over from other donors' samples.

About this clonotype itself: This may be a read error: a much more frequent sequence differs by one nucleotide. The chain has TRBV28 and TRBJ1-1, with TRBD1 as a possible D gene (6 bases). The V and J ends lost 6 bases and 1 base respectively, with 9 bases between them. The length of the CDR3 is 13 residues. Germline V lookup: CDR1 MDHEN, CDR2 SYDVKM. CDR3 protein: CASRRTANTEAFF. CDR3 bases: TGTGCCAGCAGACGGACAGCGAACACTGAAGCTTTCTTT.

V and J are TRBV28 and TRBJ2-6, with D perhaps matching TRBD1 (5 bases). The V end lost 2 bases, the J end lost 0 bases, and 8 bases lay between the germline ends. Per the germline V gene, CDR1 is MDHEN and CDR2 is SYDVKM. This CDR3 is 16 amino acids long. The CDR3 spells CASSLRGCSGANVLTF. Written as DNA, the CDR3 is TGTGCCAGCAGTTTAAGGGGATGCTCTGGGGCCAACGTCCTGACTTTC.

Here the CDR3 DNA reads TGTGCCAGCAGTTTAGGAACAGGGCAAGATCTCCACGAGCAGTACTTC. The encoded protein is CASSLGTGQDLHEQYF. The chain uses TRBV12-3 or TRBV12-4 and TRBJ2-7, with TRBD1 as a possible D gene (6 bases). The CDR3 extends over 16 amino acids. The V and J ends lost 1 base and 5 bases respectively, with 18 bases between them.

The genes are TRBV30 and TRBJ2-7; D gene unclear. Germline V gene data show CDR1 as GTSNPN and CDR2 as SVGIG (reference sequence). The CDR3 extends over 13 amino acids. V lost 4 bases, J lost 0 bases, and 10 bases lay in between. CDR3 sequence: CAWIRWGSYEQYF. The CDR3 nucleotides are TGTGCCTGGATCCGGTGGGGCTCCTACGAGCAGTACTTC.

The CDR3 DNA reads as TGTGCCAGCAGCTTAGCGCCCGGGACAGGGTCAGATACGCAGTATTTT. It translates to CASSLAPGTGSDTQYF. The rearrangement links TRBV7-2 to TRBJ2-3; the match to TRBD1 covers 9 bases. The CDR3 totals 16 residues. J gave up 4 bases and V 0 bases, and 5 bases lay outside the gene matches. Germline lookup yields CDR1 SGHTA and CDR2 FQGNSA.

V gene TRBV7-9 combines with J gene TRBJ1-6, with 8 bases lining up with TRBD1. The germline V gene has CDR1 SEHNR and CDR2 FQNEAQ (reference sequence). The CDR3 loop spans 15 amino acids. V was clipped by 3 bases and J by 8 bases; unmatched bases: 6. CDR3 protein: CASSFRTGMDSPLHF. CDR3 bases: TGTGCCAGCAGCTTCCGGACAGGGATGGATTCACCCCTCCACTTT.

V gene TRBV27 combines with J gene TRBJ2-3, with TRBD2 identical over 8 bases. The germline V gene has CDR1 MNHEY and CDR2 SMNVEV (reference sequence). The CDR3 is made up of 15 amino acids. Germline trimming cut 6 bases from V and 2 bases from J; bases unmatched to any gene: 7. DNA of the CDR3: TGTGCCAGCAGGGAAGCGGGGGCCCCCACAGATACGCAGTATTTT. Protein product: CASREAGAPTDTQYF.